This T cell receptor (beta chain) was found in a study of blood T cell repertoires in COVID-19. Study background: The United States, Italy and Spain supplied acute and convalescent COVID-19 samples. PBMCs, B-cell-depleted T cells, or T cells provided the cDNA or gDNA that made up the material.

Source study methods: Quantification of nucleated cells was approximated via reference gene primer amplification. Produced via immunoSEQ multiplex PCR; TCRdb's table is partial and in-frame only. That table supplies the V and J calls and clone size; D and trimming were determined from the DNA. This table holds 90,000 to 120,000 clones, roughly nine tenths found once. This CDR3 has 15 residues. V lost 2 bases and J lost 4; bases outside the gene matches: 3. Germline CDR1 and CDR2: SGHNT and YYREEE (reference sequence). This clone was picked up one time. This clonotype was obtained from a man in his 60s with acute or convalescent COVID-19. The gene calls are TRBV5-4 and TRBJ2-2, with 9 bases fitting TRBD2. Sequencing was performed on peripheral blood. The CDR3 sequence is CASSLAGGITGELFF. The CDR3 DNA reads TGTGCCAGCAGCTTAGCGGGGGGAATCACCGGGGAGCTGTTTTTT.